This T cell receptor (beta chain) is drawn from a study of CD8 T cells in Susac syndrome. Regarding this clonotype: Its matching antigen is unknown.

Random hexamers were used to reverse transcribe the RNA input (roughly 0.5 to 1 ug). The immunoSEQ assay covered 54 Vbeta and 13 Jbeta segments for CDR3. Each CDR3 protein is one row after TCRdb ran MiXCR on the immunoSEQ multiplex PCR reads. Among some 95,000 distinct CDR3 sequences listed, 90% to 95% were seen once. Study-wide results and limits: The study admitted that it had a relatively small number of individuals in its TCR sequencing and HLA analysis.

V lost 11 bases to trimming and J lost 8 bases, with 10 bases between them. The germline V gene has CDR1 MNHGY and CDR2 SAAAGT. This CDR3 has 10 residues. This chain uses TRBV6-8 with TRBJ2-4; no reliable D call. The TCR sequence derives from a human donor in good health. Specimen: CD8+ T cells from PBMCs. The CDR3 reads CAGPTDIQYF. CDR3 bases: TGTGCCGGGCCCACGGACATTCAGTACTTC.